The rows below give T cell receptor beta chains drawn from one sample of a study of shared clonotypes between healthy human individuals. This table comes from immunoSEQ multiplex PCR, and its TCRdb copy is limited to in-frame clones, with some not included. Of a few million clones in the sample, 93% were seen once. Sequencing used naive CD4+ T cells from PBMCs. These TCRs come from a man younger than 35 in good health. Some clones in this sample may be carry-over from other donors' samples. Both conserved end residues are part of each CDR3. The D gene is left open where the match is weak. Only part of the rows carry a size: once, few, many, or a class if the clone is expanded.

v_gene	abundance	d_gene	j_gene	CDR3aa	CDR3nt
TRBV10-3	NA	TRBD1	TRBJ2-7	CAISQLTGDEQYF	TGTGCCATCAGCCAATTGACAGGGGACGAGCAGTACTTC
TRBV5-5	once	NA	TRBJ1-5	CASSLATGGYSNQPQHF	TGTGCCAGCAGCTTGGCTACAGGCGGCTATAGCAATCAGCCCCAGCATTTT
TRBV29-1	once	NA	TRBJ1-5	CSVVGPGRGDNQPQHF	TGCAGCGTTGTGGGTCCGGGACGAGGGGACAATCAGCCCCAGCATTTT
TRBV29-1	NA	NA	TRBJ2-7	CSVEQTPYEQYF	TGCAGCGTTGAACAGACTCCCTACGAGCAGTACTTC
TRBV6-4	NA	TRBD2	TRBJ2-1	CASSDSSGRPYNEQFF	TGTGCCAGCAGTGATTCAAGCGGGAGACCCTACAATGAGCAGTTCTTC
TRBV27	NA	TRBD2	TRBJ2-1	CASSPGLAPYNEQFF	TGTGCCAGCAGTCCGGGACTAGCGCCATACAATGAGCAGTTCTTC
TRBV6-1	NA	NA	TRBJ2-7	CASKNTGTKVEQYF	TGTGCCAGCAAAAATACCGGGACGAAAGTCGAGCAGTACTTC
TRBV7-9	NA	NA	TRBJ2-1	CASSQGEQFF	TGTGCCAGCAGCCAAGGTGAGCAGTTCTTC
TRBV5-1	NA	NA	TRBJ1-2	CASSLAGIDYGYTF	TGCGCCAGCAGCTTGGCGGGGATTGACTATGGCTACACCTTC
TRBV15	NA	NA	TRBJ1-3	CATSTPNYGNTIYF	TGTGCCACCAGCACACCAAATTACGGAAACACCATATATTTT
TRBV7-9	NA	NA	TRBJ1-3	CASSLIGASGNTIYF	TGTGCCAGCAGCTTAATAGGGGCGTCTGGAAACACCATATATTTT
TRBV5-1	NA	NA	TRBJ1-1	CASSLAPASGTEAFF	TGCGCCAGCAGCTTGGCCCCCGCATCGGGAACTGAAGCTTTCTTT
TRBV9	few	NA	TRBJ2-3	CASSLRLGGTQYF	TGTGCCAGCAGCCTCAGACTAGGCGGTACGCAGTATTTT
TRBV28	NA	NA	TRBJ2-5	CASSFPSLRTQYF	TGTGCCAGCAGTTTTCCTAGTTTGAGGACCCAGTACTTC
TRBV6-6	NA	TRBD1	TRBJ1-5	CASRPPTGGNQPQHF	TGTGCCAGCAGGCCACCCACAGGGGGCAATCAGCCCCAGCATTTT
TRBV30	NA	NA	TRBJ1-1	CAWSEGLSTEAFF	TGTGCCTGGAGTGAGGGTCTTTCGACTGAAGCTTTCTTT
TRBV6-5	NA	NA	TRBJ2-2	CASSYSGLPGAGELFF	TGTGCCAGCAGTTACTCGGGGCTGCCTGGGGCCGGGGAGCTGTTTTTT
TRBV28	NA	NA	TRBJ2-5	CALRTEETQYF	TGTGCACTCAGGACAGAAGAGACCCAGTACTTC
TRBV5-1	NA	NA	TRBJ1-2	CASSPETSRMPGYTF	TGCGCCAGCAGCCCCGAGACATCTAGAATGCCTGGCTACACCTTC
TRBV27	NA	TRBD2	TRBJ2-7	CASSLPGGGEQYF	TGTGCCAGCAGTTTACCGGGAGGCGGGGAGCAGTACTTC
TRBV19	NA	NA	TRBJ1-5	CASSIGLGGSQPQHF	TGTGCCAGTAGTATAGGGTTGGGGGGGAGCCAGCCCCAGCATTTT
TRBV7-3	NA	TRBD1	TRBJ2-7	CASSSDRGNYEQYF	TGTGCCAGCAGCTCGGACAGGGGGAACTACGAGCAGTACTTC
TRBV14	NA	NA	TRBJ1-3	CASSRSFSGNTIYF	TGTGCCAGCAGCCGTAGTTTCTCTGGAAACACCATATATTTT
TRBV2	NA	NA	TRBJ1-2	CASSGGIIYGYTF	TGTGCCAGCAGTGGGGGTATCATCTATGGCTACACCTTC
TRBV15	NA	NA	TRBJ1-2	CATSPGAAPYGYTF	TGTGCCACCAGCCCAGGGGCAGCCCCCTATGGCTACACCTTC
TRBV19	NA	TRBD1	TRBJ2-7	CASSRQGTSYEQYF	TGTGCCAGTAGCAGACAGGGTACATCCTACGAGCAGTACTTC
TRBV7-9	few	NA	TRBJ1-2	CASSPGEGYTF	TGTGCCAGCAGCCCAGGTGAAGGCTACACCTTC
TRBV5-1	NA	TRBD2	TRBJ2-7	CASSFGLADPSYEQYF	TGCGCCAGCAGCTTCGGACTAGCGGACCCCTCCTACGAGCAGTACTTC
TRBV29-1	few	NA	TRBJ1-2	CSVDGLGLYGYTF	TGCAGCGTCGACGGGCTAGGGCTCTATGGCTACACCTTC
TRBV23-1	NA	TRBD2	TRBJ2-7	CASSQRLAGGQPYEQYF	TGCGCCAGCAGTCAACGGCTAGCGGGAGGCCAACCCTACGAGCAGTACTTC
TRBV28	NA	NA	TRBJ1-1	CASRLPGLNTEAFF	TGTGCCAGCAGACTCCCGGGCCTGAACACTGAAGCTTTCTTT
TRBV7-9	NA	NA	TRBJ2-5	CASSLDGGQETQYF	TGTGCCAGCAGCTTAGATGGAGGCCAAGAGACCCAGTACTTC
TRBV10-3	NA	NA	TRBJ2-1	CAISGSPERPYNEQFF	TGTGCCATCAGTGGGAGCCCCGAAAGGCCCTACAATGAGCAGTTCTTC
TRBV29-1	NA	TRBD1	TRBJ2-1	CSVEAPGQGSYNEQFF	TGCAGCGTTGAAGCCCCGGGACAGGGGAGTTACAATGAGCAGTTCTTC
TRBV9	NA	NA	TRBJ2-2	CASSVVGTANTGELFF	TGTGCCAGCAGCGTAGTTGGGACTGCGAACACCGGGGAGCTGTTTTTT